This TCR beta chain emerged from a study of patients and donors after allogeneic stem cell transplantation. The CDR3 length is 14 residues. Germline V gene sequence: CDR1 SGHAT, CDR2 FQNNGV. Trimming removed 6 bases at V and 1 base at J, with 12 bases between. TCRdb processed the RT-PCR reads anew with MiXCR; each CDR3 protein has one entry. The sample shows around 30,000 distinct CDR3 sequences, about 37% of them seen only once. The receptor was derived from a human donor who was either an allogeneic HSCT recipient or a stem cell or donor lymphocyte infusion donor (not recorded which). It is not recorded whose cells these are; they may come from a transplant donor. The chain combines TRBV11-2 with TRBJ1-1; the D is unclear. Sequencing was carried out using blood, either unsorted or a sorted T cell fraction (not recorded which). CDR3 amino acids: CASSSDLRNTEAFF. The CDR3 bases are TGTGCCAGCAGTTCCGACCTAAGGAACACTGAAGCTTTCTTT.